This T cell receptor (beta chain) was identified in a study of radiotherapy plus CTLA-4 blockade in lung cancer. In the study overall: An objective response was seen in approximately 17% of patients, and disease control in more than 25%.

V shed 4 bases and J 5 bases; nucleotides not matched to a gene: 7. The CDR3 consists of 16 residues. Germline CDR1 and CDR2: MNHNY and SVGAGI (reference sequence). This clone occurred a few times. The data were produced by immunoSEQ multiplex PCR, yet TCRdb's version contains in-frame clones alone and is incomplete. The sample holds 60,000 to 85,000 clones, approximately 86% seen once. Sequenced material: peripheral blood, taken from a patient treated with radiotherapy plus ipilimumab. The chain recombines TRBV6-6 with TRBJ2-2; TRBD2 aligns across 10 bases. The clonotype comes from a human donor with non-small cell lung cancer who had stable disease on radiotherapy plus ipilimumab. CDR3 coding DNA: TGTGCCAGCAGTTCAAGCGGGAGGGCCTGGACCGGGGAGCTGTTTTTT. It specifies CASSSSGRAWTGELFF.